This TCR beta chain derives from a study of T cells in Graves' hyperthyroidism and ophthalmopathy. General study points: Most clonotypes expanded in thyroid above 0.001 were likewise present in blood. Stable hyperthyroidism was told apart from ophthalmopathy by a model built on 13 V-J features.

This clonotype was detected only a few times. Antigen unknown. The CDR3 sequence is 15 residues long. The germline CDR1 and CDR2 sequences are LNHNV and YYDKDF (reference sequence). The V end lost 0 bases, the J end lost 0 bases, and 9 bases lay between the germline ends. TCR beta CDR3 regions were amplified from RNA transcripts. First-round RT-PCR of the TCR CDR3 relied on the HTBI primer set. TCRdb reanalysed the multiplex PCR reads using MiXCR and keeps one entry per CDR3 protein. The sample lists hundreds of thousands of distinct CDR3 sequences, 20% occurring once. The TCR was taken from a man aged 35 to 55 with Graves' ophthalmopathy. Sequenced: blood. V and J are TRBV15 and TRBJ2-7, with D perhaps TRBD2 (6 bases). The chain's CDR3 is CATSREHGSSYEQYF. CDR3 bases: TGTGCCACCAGCAGAGAGCACGGGAGCTCCTACGAGCAGTACTTC.